This T cell receptor (beta chain) is drawn from a study of blood T cell repertoires in COVID-19. Study-level background: Sites across the United States, Italy and Spain contributed samples from acute and convalescent COVID-19. In each case, the material was cDNA or gDNA derived from T cells, B-cell-depleted T cells, or PBMCs.

Original handling: From reference gene primer amplification, estimates of nucleated cell counts were derived. Here immunoSEQ multiplex PCR was the method, and the copy in TCRdb shows in-frame clones only, minus some. The V and J calls and the clone size are those of that table, but D and trimming were determined from the DNA. The sample yields some 150,000 clones, 75% to 90% seen once. With 2 bases removed from V and 4 bases from J, the gap between germline ends came to 11 bases. Germline CDR1 MDHEN, CDR2 SYDVKM. This CDR3 has 14 amino acids. The J gene is TRBJ2-5, the V gene TRBV28, with D tentatively TRBD2 (6 bases). This TCR came from a woman aged 35 to 49 with acute or convalescent COVID-19. Sequencing was performed on peripheral blood. CDR3 nucleotides: TGTGCCAGCAGTTTACTAGCGCCCACAGAGACCCAGTACTTC. It specifies CASSLLAPTETQYF.